The clone carrying this T cell receptor (beta chain) has ten or more counts. Its antigen is not identified. These data belong to a study of molecular identifiers for immune sequencing clone quantification. Investigators produced naive CD8 libraries from roughly 20,000 to 1,000,000 sorted cells, drawing on 10%, 30% or 50% RNA. CD8+CD4-CCR7+CD45RA+ sorting gave the naive CD8 T cells. One entry per CDR3 protein, called by TCRdb with MiXCR from the PCR reads. The table has around 460,000 distinct CDR3 sequences, about a quarter seen once; the top ten hold 0.7% to 0.9%. Broader study findings: Jurkat TCR RNA that was spiked in from one cell was reportedly detectable among some 980,000 naive cells. Effector cells kept over 98% of their molecules in clones above 20 RNA copies, while naive cells kept under 1% there.

This CDR3 region has 14 residues. Germline-derived CDR1 and CDR2 are SGDLS and YYNGEE. V lost 3 bases and J lost 2, with 12 bases in between. The source material was naive CD8+ T cells from blood, with Jurkat cell RNA spiked in. Regarding subset: FACS-sorted CD8+CD4-CCR7+CD45RA+ naive T cells. This clonotype was sampled from a human donor in good health. Some libraries in this study had Jurkat cell RNA spiked in. The chain employs TRBV9 and TRBJ2-7; no firm D call. CDR3 sequence: CASSARNRPYEQYF. The CDR3 coding sequence is TGTGCCAGCAGCGCCCGAAATAGGCCCTACGAGCAGTACTTC.